These 5 T cell receptor beta chains were sequenced from one sample in a study of blood T cell repertoires in COVID-19. Here immunoSEQ multiplex PCR was the method, and the copy in TCRdb shows in-frame clones only, minus some. This repertoire shows about 68,000 clones, roughly 88% found once; its top ten account for over 7.5%. Sample: peripheral blood. These receptor sequences come from a man aged 30 to 39 with acute or convalescent COVID-19.

The gene calls are TRBV11-2 and TRBJ2-5; 7 positions match TRBD1. Germline V CDR1 and CDR2: SGHAT, FQNNGV. CDR3 length: 15 residues. The V and J ends lost 1 base and 4 bases, in that order; junction bases with no gene match: 6. CDR3 sequence (DNA): TGTGCCAGCAGCTTAGCCGGACGGACAGGAGAGACCCAGTACTTC. Protein product: CASSLAGRTGETQYF.

V and J are TRBV4-2 and TRBJ2-7, with TRBD2 matching 9 bases. This CDR3 is built from 16 residues. V was clipped by 1 base and J by 3 bases; unmatched bases: 7. Germline V gives CDR1 LGHNA, CDR2 YNFKEQ. CDR3 region: CASSQVQAGGSYEQYF. The CDR3 DNA reads TGTGCCAGCAGCCAAGTTCAAGCGGGAGGTAGCTACGAGCAGTACTTC.

The V call is TRBV6-5, the J call TRBJ1-2; 7 nucleotides line up with TRBD1. CDR1 MNHEY and CDR2 SVGAGI come from the germline V gene. This CDR3 has 12 residues. V was clipped by 8 bases and J by 5 bases; unmatched bases: 5. CDR3 DNA sequence: TGTGCCAGCCTAGGGGGCTGGTATGGCTACACCTTC. This translates into CASLGGWYGYTF.

Remarks on this clone: Other DNA sequences in this specimen translate into the identical CDR3. The chain uses TRBV20-1 and TRBJ2-5; 7 bases are shared with TRBD2. Germline V gene lookup returns CDR1 DFQATT and CDR2 SNEGSKA (reference sequence). The CDR3 covers 11 residues. J gave up 4 bases and V 4 bases, and 0 bases lay outside the gene matches. In DNA form, the CDR3 reads TGCAGTGCTACGGGAGGAGAGACCCAGTACTTC. Its protein is CSATGGETQYF.

The chain recombines TRBV27 with TRBJ1-4, with 7 bases lining up with TRBD1. This CDR3 contains 15 residues. The V segment lost 1 base and the J segment 5 bases; nucleotides outside the gene matches: 4. Germline V gives CDR1 MNHEY, CDR2 SMNVEV (reference sequence). The CDR3 sequence: CASSLWGQLNEKLFF. Here the CDR3 DNA reads TGTGCCAGCAGTTTATGGGGACAGTTGAATGAAAAACTGTTTTTT.